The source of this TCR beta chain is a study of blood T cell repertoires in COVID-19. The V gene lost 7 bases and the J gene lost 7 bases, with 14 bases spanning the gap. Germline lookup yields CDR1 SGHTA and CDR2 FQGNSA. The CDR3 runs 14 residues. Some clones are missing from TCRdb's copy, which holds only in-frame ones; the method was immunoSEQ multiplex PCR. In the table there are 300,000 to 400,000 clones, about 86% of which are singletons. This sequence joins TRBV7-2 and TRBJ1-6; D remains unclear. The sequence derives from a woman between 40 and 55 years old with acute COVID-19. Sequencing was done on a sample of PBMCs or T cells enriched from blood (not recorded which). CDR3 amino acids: CASTDHTTNSPLHF. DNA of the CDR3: TGTGCCAGCACCGATCACACAACCAATTCACCCCTCCACTTT.